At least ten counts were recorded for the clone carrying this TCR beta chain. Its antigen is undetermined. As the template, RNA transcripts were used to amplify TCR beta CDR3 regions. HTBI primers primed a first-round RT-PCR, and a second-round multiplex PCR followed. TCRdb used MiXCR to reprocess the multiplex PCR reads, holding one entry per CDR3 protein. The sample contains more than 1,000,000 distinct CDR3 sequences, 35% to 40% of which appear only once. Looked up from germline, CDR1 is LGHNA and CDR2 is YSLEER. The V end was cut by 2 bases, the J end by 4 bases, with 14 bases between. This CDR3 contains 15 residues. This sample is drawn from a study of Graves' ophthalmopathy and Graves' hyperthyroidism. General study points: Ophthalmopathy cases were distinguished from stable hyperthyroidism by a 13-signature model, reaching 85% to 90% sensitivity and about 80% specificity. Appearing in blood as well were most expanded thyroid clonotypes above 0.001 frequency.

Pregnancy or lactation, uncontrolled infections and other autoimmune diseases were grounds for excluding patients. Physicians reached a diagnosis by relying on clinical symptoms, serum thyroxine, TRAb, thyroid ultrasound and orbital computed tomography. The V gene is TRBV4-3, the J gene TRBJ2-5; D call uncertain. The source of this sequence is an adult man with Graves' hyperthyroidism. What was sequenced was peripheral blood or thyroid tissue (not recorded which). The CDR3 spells CASSQTFGPGETQYF. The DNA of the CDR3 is TGCGCCAGCAGCCAAACGTTCGGACCCGGAGAGACCCAGTACTTC.